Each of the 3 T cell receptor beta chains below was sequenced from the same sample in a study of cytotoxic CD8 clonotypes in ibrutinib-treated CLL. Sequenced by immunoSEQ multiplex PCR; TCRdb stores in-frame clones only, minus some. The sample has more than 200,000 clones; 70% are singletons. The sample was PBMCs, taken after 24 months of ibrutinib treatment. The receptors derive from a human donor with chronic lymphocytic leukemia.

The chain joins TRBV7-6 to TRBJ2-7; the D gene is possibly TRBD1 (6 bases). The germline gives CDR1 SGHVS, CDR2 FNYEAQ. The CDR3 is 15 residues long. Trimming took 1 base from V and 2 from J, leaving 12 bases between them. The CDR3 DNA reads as TGTGCCAGCAGCTTAGGGGTGGGGGCGGCCTACGAGCAGTACTTC. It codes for CASSLGVGAAYEQYF.

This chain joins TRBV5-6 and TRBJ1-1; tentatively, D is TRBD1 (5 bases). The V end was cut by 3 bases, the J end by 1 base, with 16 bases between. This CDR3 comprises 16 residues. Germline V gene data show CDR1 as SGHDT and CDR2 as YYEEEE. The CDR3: CASSSAILTANTEAFF. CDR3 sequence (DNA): TGTGCCAGCAGCTCGGCCATACTGACAGCGAACACTGAAGCTTTCTTT.

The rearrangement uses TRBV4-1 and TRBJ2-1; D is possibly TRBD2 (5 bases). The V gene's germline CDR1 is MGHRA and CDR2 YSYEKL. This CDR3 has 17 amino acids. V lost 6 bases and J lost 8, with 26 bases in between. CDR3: CASRYVSRAEAEDEQFF. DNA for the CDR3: TGCGCCAGCAGGTACGTGAGTCGAGCGGAGGCCGAGGATGAGCAGTTCTTC.